The present T cell receptor beta chain was sequenced within a study of OX40 agonist ivuxolimab in advanced cancers. Describing the broader study: Ivuxolimab, which targeted the costimulatory receptor OX40 (CD134), was an agonistic, fully human IgG2 monoclonal antibody. Intravenous ivuxolimab was administered to patients every 2 weeks at six dose levels: 0.01, 0.1, 0.3, 1.5, 3 and 10 mg/kg. Of the approximately 54 dose-escalation patients, hepatocellular carcinoma was present in approximately 20, melanoma in around 15, renal cell carcinoma in 9 and head and neck cancer in 9. In the dose-escalation cohort, 70% to 85% of patients were male, and the mean age was approximately 60 years with a range of roughly 20 to 79. Patients were allowed to have had prior anti-PD-1, anti-PD-L1 or anti-CTLA-4 therapy, and 40% of the dose-escalation patients had previously received checkpoint inhibitors. Three dose-escalation patients achieved partial responses, one with hepatocellular carcinoma and two with cutaneous melanoma. The purpose of peripheral TCRbeta sequencing was to test whether ivuxolimab changed TCR sequence diversity and led to clonal T-cell expansion. The paper reports the monotherapy dose-escalation portion (N of about 50 patients) of the phase I ivuxolimab trial. What the work shows at the level of the full study, not this receptor alone: Low levels of normalized T-cell clonal expansion were also seen in some nonresponding patients. At doses from 0.1 to 3.0 mg/kg, clonal expansion was seen in both CD4+ and CD8+ blood T cells between baseline and week 6. After ivuxolimab, CD8+ T cells had more expanded clones than CD4+ T cells on average. Partial responders in the 0.1-3.0 mg/kg groups had among the lowest normalized peripheral clonal expansion, especially among CD8+ T cells. The antigen specificity of the clonally expanded peripheral T cells was not determined.

V is cut by 2 bases and J by 3 bases, and the space between the germline ends is 14 bases. For CDR1 and CDR2, the germline V gene lists SGHVS and FQNEAQ. The CDR3 numbers 15 residues from cysteine through phenylalanine. The retained sequence is limited to the CDR3, 45 bases, with the frame set at the first base. Genomic DNA was isolated from the sorted cells so that the TCRbeta CDR3 region could be sequenced. The immunoSEQ Assay was used for sequencing of TCRbeta CDR3 regions. TCRdb took over this immuneACCESS table, retaining in-frame rearrangements with V and J assigned. Such tables are incomplete; in checked studies, under half of the missing clones stem from an unresolved V gene, and the remainder is unexplained. The table for this sample lists about 41,000 clones; around 87% of them were counted only once. The ten largest clones capture roughly 3.9% of the sample. The trial excluded patients who had a history of autoimmune disease or were on systemic immunosuppression. In every dose cohort, peripheral blood was drawn for TCR sequencing at baseline, cycle 4 day 1, and cycle 7 day 1. The samples were drawn from a first-in-human, open-label, multicenter phase I dose-escalation trial of ivuxolimab. Adults with locally advanced or metastatic head and neck squamous cell, hepatocellular, melanoma or renal cell carcinoma were enrolled in the trial. Before TCR sequencing, CD4+ and CD8+ T cells were separately sorted from peripheral blood.

As for this clone: Its antigen remains undetermined. Per-base qualities were not stored, and no clone one base away is much larger.

Recombination joined TRBV7-8 with TRBJ2-7; TRBD1 is perhaps the D gene, given 7 matching bases. The sample in question was CD4+ or CD8+ T cells sorted from blood, obtained in a trial of the OX40 agonist ivuxolimab. The clonotype comes from an adult with an advanced solid tumor such as melanoma, head and neck, liver or kidney cancer. The DNA sequence is given as TGTGCCAGCAGCTTAACGCAGGGGGGTTACTACGAGCAGTACTTC. Its protein is CASSLTQGGYYEQYF.